A single sample is the source of the 5 T cell receptor beta chains below, sequenced in a study of cytomegalovirus exposure and HLA in healthy donors. Primers: 60 Vbeta forward and 13 Jbeta reverse. Assay: immunoSEQ multiplex PCR; the TCRdb copy retains only in-frame clones and omits some. Here the sample spans 60,000 to 75,000 clones, 73% being singletons. Material: PBMCs. Source of these receptors: a man aged 50-59 years in good health and CMV-seronegative.

This clone was detected only once. The chain links TRBV11-2 to TRBJ2-5; 7 positions match TRBD1. The germline V gene encodes CDR1 SGHAT and CDR2 FQNNGV. Losses at the gene ends were 6 bases for V and 1 base for J; bases not matched to a gene: 5. This CDR3 is built from 14 residues. The CDR3 region is CASRNAGGQETQYF. The DNA of the CDR3 is TGTGCCAGCAGAAACGCAGGGGGCCAAGAGACCCAGTACTTC. Supplemented by reference TRBV11-2 and TRBJ2-5, the full variable domain reads EAGVAQSPRYKIIEKRQSVAFWCNPISGHATLYWYQQILGQGPKLLIQFQNNGVVDDSQLPKDRFSAERLKGVDSTLKIQPAKLEDSAVYLCASRNAGGQETQYFGPGTRLLVL.

The V gene is TRBV29-1, the J gene TRBJ1-1; D uncertain. Germline values: CDR1 SQVTM, CDR2 ANQGSEA. Trimming took off 5 bases at V and 6 bases at J, with 22 bases between the two ends. The CDR3 is 15 residues long. CDR3 protein: CSVNGLLREYAEAFF. Here the CDR3 DNA reads TGCAGCGTTAATGGGCTGTTGAGGGAGTACGCTGAAGCTTTCTTT.

The rearrangement uses TRBV11-3 and TRBJ2-5; 14 bases align to TRBD2. CDR3 length: 15 amino acids. The J segment lost 3 bases and the V segment lost 5 bases, leaving 2 bases of the junction unmatched. Germline V gives CDR1 SGHNT, CDR2 YENEEA. The CDR3 is CASSLGLAGEETQYF. In DNA, the CDR3 is TGTGCCAGCAGCCTGGGACTAGCGGGGGAAGAGACCCAGTACTTC. The entire variable domain, with the rest obtained from reference TRBV11-3 and TRBJ2-5, is as follows: EAGVVQSPRYKIIEKKQPVAFWCNPISGHNTLYWYLQNLGQGPELLIRYENEEAVDDSQLPKDRFSAERLKGVDSTLKIQPAELGDSAVYLCASSLGLAGEETQYFGPGTRLLVL.

This clone occurred once. The chain links TRBV6-5 to TRBJ1-5; 8 nucleotides agree with TRBD1. Germline assignment: CDR1 MNHEY and CDR2 SVGAGI. Trimming took 6 bases from V and 1 from J; bases not matched to a gene: 5. The CDR3 extends over 15 amino acids. CDR3 amino acids: CASSRTGNSNQPQHF. In DNA, the CDR3 is TGTGCCAGCAGCCGGACAGGGAACAGCAATCAGCCCCAGCATTTT.

This clone was counted once. The genes are TRBV9 and TRBJ2-2, with D possibly matching TRBD2 (5 bases). Looked up from germline, CDR1 is SGDLS and CDR2 is YYNGEE. With 6 bases removed from V and 4 bases from J, the gap between germline ends came to 10 bases. This CDR3 spans 13 amino acids. The CDR3 loop reads CASTLGGTGELFF. CDR3 coding DNA: TGTGCCAGCACCCTCGGAGGCACCGGGGAGCTGTTTTTT.